This T cell receptor (beta chain) stems from a study of T cell repertoires in cytomegalovirus infection. Study details: Public TCR beta signature analysis indicated the presence of both CMV infection and matching HLA type. Study-wide points: Identification of carriers of CMV plus the relevant HLA was performed using cumulative public TCR beta family frequency. CMV-specific TCR beta clonotypes restricted by HLA-C were the ones dominating the ex vivo response.

In TCRdb, the reads were re-called with MiXCR into one record per CDR3 protein. The sample holds some 160,000 distinct CDR3 sequences, approximately 17% seen once. Germline CDR1 reads SGHAT; CDR2 reads FQNNGV. Trimming removed 5 bases at V and 2 bases at J, with 10 bases between. This CDR3 contains 13 residues. This clonotype was counted between two and nine times. Its antigen is currently unknown. The source material was CD8+ T cells from PBMCs. V and J are TRBV11-2 and TRBJ2-7, with D perhaps matching TRBD2 (5 bases). This sequence originates from a human donor in good health (CMV status not recorded). Some clones in this sample may be carry-over from other donors' samples. The CDR3 sequence: CASSRTEPYEQYF. CDR3 nucleotide sequence: TGTGCCAGCAGCAGGACTGAACCCTACGAGCAGTACTTC.